These 15 T cell receptor beta chains were sequenced from one sample in a study of T cell responses to AZD1222 COVID-19 vaccine. Measured with immunoSEQ multiplex PCR; TCRdb has only the in-frame clones, and not every one. Of 95,000 to 150,000 clones detected, 80% to 90% appear once; the ten largest clones hold 7% to 8%. Here the sequenced sample was peripheral blood, taken on day 0 of AZD1222 vaccination. The source is an adult in good health.

The sample holds one count of this clone. V usage is TRBV12-5 and J usage is TRBJ2-5, with 9 bases that match TRBD2. This CDR3 comprises 18 residues. CDR1 and CDR2 from the germline V gene are LGHNT and FRNRAP. V gave up 11 bases and J gave up 0 bases; unmatched junction bases: 19. The CDR3 sequence: CAGLWLHPSGVHQETQYF. The CDR3 DNA reads as TGTGCTGGCCTTTGGCTCCATCCTAGCGGGGTACACCAAGAGACCCAGTACTTC.

This clone turned up a few times. The V and J genes are TRBV25-1 and TRBJ2-7, with unresolved D. The CDR3 has 15 residues. The ends were cut back, 2 bases at V and 2 bases at J, with 13 bases in the middle. CDR1 is MGHDK and CDR2 is SYGVNS in the germline V gene. The DNA for the CDR3 is TGTGCCAGCAGTGAACTTTGGGCATCCCCCTACGAGCAGTACTTC. This gives the protein CASSELWASPYEQYF.

Here the CDR3 DNA reads TGTGCCATCAGTGATCCCAGGGGGCGATCTAGCACAGATACGCAGTATTTT. Protein sequence: CAISDPRGRSSTDTQYF. This chain joins TRBV10-3 and TRBJ2-3, with TRBD1 matching over 8 bases. The CDR3 length is 17 residues. J lost 0 bases, V lost 3 bases, and 8 bases had no gene match. The germline V gene encodes CDR1 ENHRY and CDR2 SYGVKD.

This chain uses TRBV4-3 with TRBJ2-1, with TRBD2 identical over 9 bases. Germline loops: CDR1 LGHNA, CDR2 YSLEER. The CDR3 spans 16 residues. Unmatched junction bases numbered 3, after V lost 0 bases and J lost 3 bases. CDR3 in DNA: TGCGCCAGCAGCCAAGATGCTAGCGGGAACTACAATGAGCAGTTCTTC. Translated: CASSQDASGNYNEQFF.

The chain combines TRBV10-2 with TRBJ1-2; D is ambiguous. The germline V and J ends were trimmed by 7 bases and 4 bases, with 7 bases remaining between them. CDR3 size: 11 residues. The germline gives CDR1 WSHSY, CDR2 SAAADI. DNA of the CDR3: TGCGCCAGCATAGGTTCCTATGGCTACACCTTC. This codes for CASIGSYGYTF.

This clone was found once. This chain connects TRBV6-5 to TRBJ2-5; 8 nucleotides line up with TRBD1. Germline CDR1 reads MNHEY; CDR2 reads SVGAGI. J gave up 1 base and V 0 bases, and 1 base lay outside the gene matches. There are 15 residues in the CDR3. DNA for the CDR3: TGTGCCAGCAGTTACTCGGGACAGGTCCAAGAGACCCAGTACTTC. Its protein is CASSYSGQVQETQYF.

The chain links TRBV28 to TRBJ2-1; a weak D match, TRBD1 (6 bases). The length of the CDR3 is 13 residues. The ends were cut back, 3 bases at V and 7 bases at J, with 10 bases in the middle. Looked up from germline, CDR1 is MDHEN and CDR2 is SYDVKM. The CDR3 DNA follows: TGTGCCAGCAGTTTGGGACAAAGGAATGAGCAGTTCTTC. Translating it yields CASSLGQRNEQFF.

The V call is TRBV6-6, the J call TRBJ1-2; the D is unclear. CDR1 and CDR2 (germline): MNHNY, SVGAGI (reference sequence). Trimming shortened V by 4 bases and J by 4 bases, and 4 bases separated the two germline ends. The CDR3 consists of 11 residues. CDR3 amino acids: CASSSAYGYTF. The CDR3 DNA follows: TGTGCCAGCAGTTCAGCCTATGGCTACACCTTC.

This clone came up once. This sequence joins TRBV5-1 and TRBJ1-1; tentative D call: TRBD1 (6 bases). Germline CDR1 and CDR2: SGHRS and YFSETQ. CDR3 length equals 14 residues. V lost 3 bases and J lost 1, with 10 bases in between. The CDR3 nucleotides read TGCGCCAGCAGCTCAGGGGCCTCGAACACTGAAGCTTTCTTT. This gives the protein CASSSGASNTEAFF. Full variable domain (remainder filled in from reference TRBV5-1 and TRBJ1-1): KAGVTQTPRYLIKTRGQQVTLSCSPISGHRSVSWYQQTPGQGLQFLFEYFSETQRNKGNFPGRFSGRQFSNSRSEMNVSTLELGDSALYLCASSSGASNTEAFFGQGTRLTVV.

The rearrangement links TRBV7-8 to TRBJ2-1; D is uncertain. CDR1 and CDR2 (germline): SGHVS, FQNEAQ. V lost 6 bases, J lost 6 bases, and 12 bases lay in between. The CDR3 runs to 13 residues. CDR3 nucleotides: TGTGCCAGCAGGAGTCGAAACGGCAATGAGCAGTTCTTC. It codes for CASRSRNGNEQFF.

The genes are TRBV5-8 and TRBJ2-1; 10 nucleotides agree with TRBD1. Looked up from germline, CDR1 is SGHTS and CDR2 is YDEGEE. The CDR3 length is 17 residues. V dropped 5 bases and J dropped 1; count of bases not matched to a gene: 9. CDR3 DNA sequence: TGTGCCAGCAGGTGGGACAGGGGTTCCCCGTCCTACAATGAGCAGTTCTTC. This codes for CASRWDRGSPSYNEQFF. Drawing the rest from reference TRBV5-8 and TRBJ2-1, the complete variable domain is EAGVTQSPTHLIKTRGQQATLRCSPISGHTSVYWYQQALGLGLQFLLWYDEGEERNRGNFPPRFSGRQFPNYSSELNVNALELEDSALYLCASRWDRGSPSYNEQFFGPGTRLTVL.

V is TRBV2 and J is TRBJ1-2; no definite D call. V was shortened by 3 bases and J by 0 bases, with 11 bases between the two germline ends. CDR3 size: 15 residues. Germline lookup yields CDR1 SNHLY and CDR2 FYNNEI. CDR3: CASSDNPASNYGYTF. CDR3 bases: TGTGCCAGCAGTGATAACCCCGCATCTAACTATGGCTACACCTTC.

V usage is TRBV7-8 and J usage is TRBJ2-1; no definite D call. Germline values: CDR1 SGHVS, CDR2 FQNEAQ. The CDR3 totals 13 residues. The V and J ends lost 8 bases and 10 bases respectively, with 18 bases between them. The CDR3 sequence is CASRSLVNAEQFF. CDR3 in DNA: TGTGCCAGCCGCTCACTCGTCAATGCGGAGCAGTTCTTC.

The J gene is TRBJ2-5, the V gene TRBV5-6, with D possibly being TRBD1 (5 bases). Germline V gives CDR1 SGHDT, CDR2 YYEEEE. Between the trimmed V and J ends, which lost 1 base and 5 bases, there was a span of 9 bases. The CDR3 totals 13 residues. The CDR3 protein is CASSLRKGETQYF. The CDR3 coding sequence is TGTGCCAGCAGCTTGAGGAAGGGGGAGACCCAGTACTTC. The full variable domain, its missing parts supplied by reference TRBV5-6 and TRBJ2-5, is DAGVTQSPTHLIKTRGQQVTLRCSPKSGHDTVSWYQQALGQGPQFIFQYYEEEERQRGNFPDRFSGHQFPNYSSELNVNALLLGDSALYLCASSLRKGETQYFGPGTRLLVL.

In DNA form, the CDR3 reads TGTGCCTGGAGGGGTGGGAACACTGAAGCTTTCTTT. This gives the protein CAWRGGNTEAFF. The chain combines TRBV30 with TRBJ1-1; no definite D call. Germline CDR1 and CDR2: GTSNPN and SVGIG (reference sequence). Trimming cost V 3 bases and J 1 base, with 6 bases left between them. CDR3 length: 12 amino acids.